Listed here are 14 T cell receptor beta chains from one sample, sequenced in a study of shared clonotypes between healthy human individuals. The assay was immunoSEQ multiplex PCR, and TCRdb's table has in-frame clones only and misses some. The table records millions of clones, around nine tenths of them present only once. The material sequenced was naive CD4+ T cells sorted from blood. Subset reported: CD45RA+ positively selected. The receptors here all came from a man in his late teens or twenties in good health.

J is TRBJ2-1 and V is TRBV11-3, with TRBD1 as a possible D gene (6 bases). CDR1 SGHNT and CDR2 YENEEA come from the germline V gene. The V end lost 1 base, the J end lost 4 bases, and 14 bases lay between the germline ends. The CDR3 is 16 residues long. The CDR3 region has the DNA TGTGCCAGCAGCTTAGGGGGGCCTGGACTGTACAATGAGCAGTTCTTC. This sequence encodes CASSLGGPGLYNEQFF. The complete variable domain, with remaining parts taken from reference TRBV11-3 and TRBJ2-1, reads EAGVVQSPRYKIIEKKQPVAFWCNPISGHNTLYWYLQNLGQGPELLIRYENEEAVDDSQLPKDRFSAERLKGVDSTLKIQPAELGDSAVYLCASSLGGPGLYNEQFFGPGTRLTVL.

CDR3 DNA: TGTGCCAGCAACGGGGGGTCGGTTTACAATGAGCAGTTCTTC. This gives the protein CASNGGSVYNEQFF. The chain joins TRBV7-9 to TRBJ2-1; the match to TRBD2 covers 7 bases. Germline values: CDR1 SEHNR, CDR2 FQNEAQ (reference sequence). The CDR3 covers 14 residues. V lost 7 bases and J lost 4; bases outside the gene matches: 7.

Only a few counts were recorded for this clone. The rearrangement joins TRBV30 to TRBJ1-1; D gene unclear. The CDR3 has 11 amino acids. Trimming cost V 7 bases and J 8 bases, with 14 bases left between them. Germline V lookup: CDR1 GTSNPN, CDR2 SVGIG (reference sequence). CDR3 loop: CASEPGVEAFF. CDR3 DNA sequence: TGTGCCTCCGAACCCGGGGTAGAAGCTTTCTTT. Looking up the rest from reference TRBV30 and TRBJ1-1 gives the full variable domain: SQTIHQWPATLVQPVGSPLSLECTVEGTSNPNLYWYRQAAGRGLQLLFYSVGIGQISSEVPQNLSASRPQDRQFILSSKKLLLSDSGFYLCASEPGVEAFFGQGTRLTVV.

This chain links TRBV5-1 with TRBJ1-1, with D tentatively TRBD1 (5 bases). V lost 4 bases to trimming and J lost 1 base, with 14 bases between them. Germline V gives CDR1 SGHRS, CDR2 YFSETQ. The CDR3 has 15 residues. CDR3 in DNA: TGCGCCAGCAGCGGTTCCAGGGCCCCGAACACTGAAGCTTTCTTT. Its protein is CASSGSRAPNTEAFF.

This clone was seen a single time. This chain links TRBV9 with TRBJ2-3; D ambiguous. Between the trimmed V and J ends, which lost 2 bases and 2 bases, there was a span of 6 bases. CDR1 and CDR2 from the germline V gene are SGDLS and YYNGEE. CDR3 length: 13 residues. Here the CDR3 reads CASSVRITDTQYF. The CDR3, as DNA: TGTGCCAGCAGCGTTCGGATCACAGATACGCAGTATTTT.

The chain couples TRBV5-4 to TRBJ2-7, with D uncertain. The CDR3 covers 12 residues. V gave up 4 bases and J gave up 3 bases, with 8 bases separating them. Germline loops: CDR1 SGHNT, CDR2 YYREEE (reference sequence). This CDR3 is CASSTDDYEQYF. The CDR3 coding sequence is TGTGCCAGCAGCACGGACGACTACGAGCAGTACTTC.

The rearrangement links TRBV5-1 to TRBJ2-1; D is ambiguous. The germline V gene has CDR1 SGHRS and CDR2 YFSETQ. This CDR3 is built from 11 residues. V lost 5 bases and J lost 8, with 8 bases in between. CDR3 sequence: CASRVRDEQFF. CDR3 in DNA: TGCGCCAGCAGGGTCAGAGATGAGCAGTTCTTC.

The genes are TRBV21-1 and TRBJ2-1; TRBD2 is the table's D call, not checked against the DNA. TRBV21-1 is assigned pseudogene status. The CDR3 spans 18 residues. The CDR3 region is CASSKVHGAGNHGNEQFF. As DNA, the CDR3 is TGTGCCAGCAGCAAAGTGCATGGAGCCGGGAACCACGGGAATGAGCAGTTCTTC.

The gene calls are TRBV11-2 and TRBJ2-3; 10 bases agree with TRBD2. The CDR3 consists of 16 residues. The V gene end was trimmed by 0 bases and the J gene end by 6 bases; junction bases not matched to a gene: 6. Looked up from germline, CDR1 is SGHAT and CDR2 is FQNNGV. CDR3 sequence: CASSLDLGLASDTQYF. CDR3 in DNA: TGTGCCAGCAGCTTAGATCTGGGACTAGCGTCGGATACGCAGTATTTT.

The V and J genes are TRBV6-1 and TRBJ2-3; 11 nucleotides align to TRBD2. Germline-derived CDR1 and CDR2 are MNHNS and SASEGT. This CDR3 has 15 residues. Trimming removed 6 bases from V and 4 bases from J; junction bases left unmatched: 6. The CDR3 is CASRLAGVRADTQYF. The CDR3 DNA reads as TGTGCCAGCAGACTAGCGGGGGTACGCGCAGATACGCAGTATTTT.

CDR3 sequence: CASSFLAGPSYEQYF. CDR3 in DNA: TGTGCCAGCAGTTTTCTAGCGGGACCATCCTACGAGCAGTACTTC. The rearrangement joins TRBV6-5 to TRBJ2-7; TRBD2 aligns across 9 bases. The CDR3 consists of 15 residues. The J segment lost 1 base and the V segment lost 4 bases, leaving 5 bases of the junction unmatched. Germline V lookup: CDR1 MNHEY, CDR2 SVGAGI.

This chain's CDR3 is CASSFSGGADTQYF. CDR3 DNA: TGTGCCAGCAGCTTCTCAGGGGGGGCAGATACGCAGTATTTT. V and J are TRBV7-2 and TRBJ2-3, with D perhaps assigned TRBD1 or TRBD2 (7 bases each). The CDR3 loop spans 14 amino acids. In germline, CDR1 is SGHTA, CDR2 FQGNSA. Trimming left V 3 bases short and J 4 bases short, with 11 bases between.

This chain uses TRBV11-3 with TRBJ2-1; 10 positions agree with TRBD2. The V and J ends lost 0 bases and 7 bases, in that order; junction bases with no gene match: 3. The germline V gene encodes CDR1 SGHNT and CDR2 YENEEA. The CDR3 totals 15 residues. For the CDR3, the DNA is TGTGCCAGCAGCTTAGAGAGCGGGAGGGGGAATGAGCAGTTCTTC. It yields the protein CASSLESGRGNEQFF.

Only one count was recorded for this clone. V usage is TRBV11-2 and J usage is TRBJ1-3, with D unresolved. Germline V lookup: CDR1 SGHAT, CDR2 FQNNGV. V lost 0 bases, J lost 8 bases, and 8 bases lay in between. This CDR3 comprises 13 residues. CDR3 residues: CASSLDSDHTIYF. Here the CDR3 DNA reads TGTGCCAGCAGCTTAGATTCGGATCACACCATATATTTT.